This T cell receptor (beta chain) was retrieved from a study of identical twins. The study, taken as a whole, reports: In zero-insertion analyses, partial confounding could arise from invariant MAIT and iNKT cells. A lower insertion count was a feature of abundant cord blood beta clonotypes, with no such feature in memory repertoires.

As for this clonotype: No antigen is known for it.

Trimming stripped 0 bases from V and 2 bases from J, with 18 bases between. Germline V CDR1 and CDR2: DFQATT, SNEGSKA (reference sequence). This CDR3 has 17 residues. TCRdb fed the 5' RACE reads into MiXCR, producing one record per CDR3 protein. In the table there are 400,000 to 550,000 distinct CDR3 sequences, less than 25% of which are singletons. These records were also assigned to another study, of T cells expressing NK-cell markers. From that second work: Serological testing identified most of the eight sequenced donors as HCMV-seropositive and one as seronegative. NKG2C+ dominant clonotype frequencies in about 6 donors were roughly 1.0-8% of CD8+ T cells.

Input material: CD4+ T cells sorted from blood. The chain joins TRBV20-1 to TRBJ2-3; the D is unclear. The clonotype was recovered from a woman aged 18-30 years in good health. This CDR3 is CSARDRDSRMVTDTQYF. CDR3 in DNA: TGCAGTGCTAGAGATCGCGACTCCCGAATGGTCACAGATACGCAGTATTTT.